This T cell receptor beta chain was observed in a study of blood T cell repertoires in COVID-19. The CDR3 sequence is 14 residues long. Trimming at V came to 3 bases and at J to 0 bases, leaving 0 bases not matched to a gene. Germline CDR1 is LGHNA and CDR2 is YSLEER. Method: immunoSEQ multiplex PCR; TCRdb's copy keeps in-frame clones and lacks some. The sample comprises 200,000 to 250,000 clones, roughly 87% of which are singletons, and 2% to 3% rests with the top ten. Recruitment covered about two dozen US areas and drew participants whose ages spanned roughly 18 to 100 years. Cohorts were assigned according to the clinical history that participants reported.

The chain has TRBV4-3 and TRBJ2-5; 8 bases map to TRBD1. The sequence derives from a woman aged 25-40 years with acute COVID-19. The sequencing sample was made of PBMCs or T cells enriched from blood (not recorded which). The CDR3 DNA follows: TGCGCCAGCAGCCAGGGACAGGACCAAGAGACCCAGTACTTC. Protein product: CASSQGQDQETQYF.